This T cell receptor beta chain was identified during a study of cytomegalovirus exposure and HLA in healthy donors. Study as a whole: Approximately 200 million T cells yielded some 120 million unique TCR beta sequences in earlier analysis. When fewer than 400 donors were genotyped, 80% to 90% of them were found to fall in the Caucasian-associated ancestry cluster. Study-wide results and limits: Cytomegalovirus association was listed for about 160 TCR beta chains. Beyond CMV serostatus, there was no information to go on about immune exposure.

Worth noting for this clone: As yet, its antigen is unknown.

In the PCR, 60 Vbeta and 13 Jbeta primers were used. The method was immunoSEQ multiplex PCR; TCRdb's version includes in-frame clones alone and lacks a portion of them. The table has approximately 190,000 clones, around 82% seen once. Trimming cost V 0 bases and J 1 base, with 7 bases left between them. Per the germline V gene, CDR1 is SGHRS and CDR2 is YFSETQ. The CDR3 is made up of 14 amino acids. Material: PBMCs. This chain links TRBV5-1 with TRBJ1-1; the D is unclear. The sequence derives from a boy younger than 18 in good health and CMV-seronegative. For the CDR3, the DNA is TGCGCCAGCAGCTTGGCCCGAGAGAACACTGAAGCTTTCTTT. It translates to CASSLARENTEAFF. The variable domain in full, with the rest retrieved from reference TRBV5-1 and TRBJ1-1, is KAGVTQTPRYLIKTRGQQVTLSCSPISGHRSVSWYQQTPGQGLQFLFEYFSETQRNKGNFPGRFSGRQFSNSRSEMNVSTLELGDSALYLCASSLARENTEAFFGQGTRLTVV.